This T cell receptor beta chain was documented in a study of identical twins. Unique molecular identifiers were present on the cDNA, which also gained a universal primer site by template switching. MiXCR, applied by TCRdb to the 5' RACE reads, yields one record per CDR3 protein. The sample consists of more than 400,000 distinct CDR3 sequences, 13% to 15% of them appearing once. CDR3 length: 11 residues. Trimming removed 7 bases from V and 6 bases from J, with 13 bases in between. The germline V gene encodes CDR1 SQVTM and CDR2 ANQGSEA. These data were also filed under a second study, of yellow fever vaccine responses in identical twins.

The origin of this receptor is a woman between 18 and 29 years old in good health. V gene TRBV29-1 combines with J gene TRBJ2-7; TRBD2 is a possible D gene (6 bases). Sequencing input: CD4+ T cells sorted from blood. The DNA for the CDR3 is TGCAGCGCAGGACTACAAGGCGAGCAGTACTTC. Protein product: CSAGLQGEQYF.